The 10 T cell receptor beta chains given below trace back to one sample, sequenced in a study of control samples from healthy donors and cancer patients. TCRdb's table, derived via immunoSEQ multiplex PCR, lists solely in-frame clones and lacks some. Among about 410,000 clones listed, around 90% were seen once. Sequencing was carried out using PBMCs. The receptors derive from a man in his forties or fifties with head and neck cancer.

The chain couples TRBV11-2 to TRBJ2-7; D uncertain. There are 13 residues in the CDR3. The ends were cut back, 3 bases at V and 3 bases at J, with 9 bases in the middle. Germline V gene data show CDR1 as SGHAT and CDR2 as FQNNGV. CDR3 residues: CASSLSDSYEQYF. CDR3 DNA sequence: TGTGCCAGCAGCTTGTCGGATAGCTACGAGCAGTACTTC.

On this clone itself: This same CDR3 is encoded by further DNA sequences in the sample. DNA of the CDR3: TGTGCCTGGAGTGGAGGACAGGGCTATGGCTACACCTTC. Translated: CAWSGGQGYGYTF. V and J are TRBV30 and TRBJ1-2; 8 bases agree with TRBD1. This CDR3 comprises 13 residues. Trimming removed 1 base from V and 4 bases from J; junction bases left unmatched: 2. The germline V gene encodes CDR1 GTSNPN and CDR2 SVGIG (reference sequence).

This chain connects TRBV28 to TRBJ1-1; TRBD1 matches 8 bases. V was clipped by 2 bases and J by 8 bases; unmatched bases: 7. The CDR3 is 14 amino acids. The V gene's germline CDR1 is MDHEN and CDR2 SYDVKM. This CDR3 reads CASSLLQGGSEAFF. CDR3 coding DNA: TGTGCCAGCAGTTTACTACAGGGGGGCTCCGAAGCTTTCTTT.

J is TRBJ1-5 and V is TRBV11-2; 10 positions match TRBD1. CDR1 and CDR2 (germline): SGHAT, FQNNGV. The CDR3 sequence is 16 residues long. V shed 5 bases, J shed 1 base, and the junction held 5 bases outside the gene matches. CDR3 in amino acids: CASSLGDRGSNQPQHF. The CDR3 coding sequence is TGTGCCAGCAGCCTGGGGGACAGGGGAAGCAATCAGCCCCAGCATTTT.

V usage is TRBV7-3 and J usage is TRBJ2-1; 9 bases agree with TRBD2. V lost 1 base and J lost 4; bases outside the gene matches: 8. The CDR3 spans 17 residues. Germline V gives CDR1 SGHTA, CDR2 FQGTGA. The CDR3: CASSLRELAGNYNEQFF. The CDR3 coding sequence is TGTGCCAGCAGCTTAAGGGAACTAGCGGGCAATTACAATGAGCAGTTCTTC.

This clone appeared a single time. This chain connects TRBV3-1 (or the pseudogene TRBV3-2) to TRBJ1-6; D is uncertain. Deletions cut 1 base from V and 13 bases from J, with 5 bases between. Per the germline V gene, CDR1 is LGHDT and CDR2 is YNNKEL (reference sequence). The CDR3 is 11 residues long. The CDR3 DNA follows: TGTGCCAGCAGCCAAGGGGGTCCCCTCCACTTT. It translates to CASSQGGPLHF.

This clone was counted a few times. This chain joins TRBV15 and TRBJ2-7; 7 nucleotides line up with TRBD1. Germline-derived CDR1 and CDR2 are LNHNV and YYDKDF (reference sequence). The CDR3 is made up of 14 amino acids. Losses at the gene ends were 3 bases for V and 7 bases for J; bases not matched to a gene: 9. The CDR3 region has the DNA TGTGCCACCAGCAGGGAGACAGGGAAGAGTGAGCAGTACTTC. Residues: CATSRETGKSEQYF.

The chain has TRBV3-1 (or the pseudogene TRBV3-2) and TRBJ1-2; D is uncertain. Germline V gene data show CDR1 as LGHDT and CDR2 as YNNKEL (reference sequence). Trimming took off 5 bases at V and 4 bases at J, with 8 bases between the two ends. CDR3 length equals 12 residues. The CDR3 bases are TGTGCCAGCAGCATGCCCCTCTATGGCTACACCTTC. Translated: CASSMPLYGYTF.

J is TRBJ1-6 and V is TRBV9, with D possibly being TRBD1 (5 bases). The germline V gene encodes CDR1 SGDLS and CDR2 YYNGEE. V lost 3 bases, J lost 0 bases, and 7 bases lay in between. The CDR3 consists of 15 residues. The CDR3, as DNA: TGTGCCAGCAGCGGGGGGAGCTCCTATAATTCACCCCTCCACTTT. Encoded protein: CASSGGSSYNSPLHF.

The V and J genes are TRBV5-1 and TRBJ2-3, with 15 nucleotides matching TRBD2. J lost 0 bases, V lost 3 bases, and 2 bases had no gene match. The CDR3 consists of 17 residues. The germline V gene encodes CDR1 SGHRS and CDR2 YFSETQ. Written as DNA, the CDR3 is TGCGCCAGCAGCTCCGGACTAGCGGGGGGGAGCACAGATACGCAGTATTTT. The encoded protein is CASSSGLAGGSTDTQYF.